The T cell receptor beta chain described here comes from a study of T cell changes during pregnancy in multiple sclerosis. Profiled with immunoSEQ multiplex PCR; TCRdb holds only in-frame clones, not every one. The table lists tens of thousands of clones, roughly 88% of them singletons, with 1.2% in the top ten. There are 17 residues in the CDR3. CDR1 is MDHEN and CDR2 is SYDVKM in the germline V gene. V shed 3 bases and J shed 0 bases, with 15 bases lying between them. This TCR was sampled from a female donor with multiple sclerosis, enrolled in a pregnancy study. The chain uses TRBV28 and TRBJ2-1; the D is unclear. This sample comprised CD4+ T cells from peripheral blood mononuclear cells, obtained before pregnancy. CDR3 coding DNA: TGTGCCAGCAGTTTGATTCAGGCCCCGAGCTCCTACAATGAGCAGTTCTTC. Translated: CASSLIQAPSSYNEQFF.